Below, 28 T cell receptor beta chains from the same sample are listed, as sequenced in a study of T cell responses to AZD1222 COVID-19 vaccine. Some clones are missing from TCRdb's copy, which holds only in-frame ones; the method was immunoSEQ multiplex PCR. Here the sample spans around 140,000 clones, approximately 89% being singletons. Sample: peripheral blood, taken 28 days after the second AZD1222 dose. These receptors were obtained from an adult who received the AZD1222 COVID-19 vaccine.

The DNA of the CDR3 is TGTGCCAGCAGTTACGCACATTCCTATGGCAGGGGACAAGAGACCCAGTACTTC. Amino acid sequence: CASSYAHSYGRGQETQYF. The V and J genes are TRBV6-2 or TRBV6-3 and TRBJ2-5; TRBD1 is a possible D gene (6 bases). Trimming removed 2 bases at V and 2 bases at J, with 21 bases between. CDR1 MNHEY and CDR2 SVGEGT come from the germline V gene. CDR3 length: 18 residues.

The chain couples TRBV9 to TRBJ1-1; TRBD1 might be the D (5 bases). V lost 2 bases and J 3 bases, leaving 8 bases between the germline ends. CDR1 and CDR2 (germline): SGDLS, YYNGEE. The CDR3 runs to 13 residues. CDR3 coding DNA: TGTGCCAGCAGCGTTGCAGGGTACACTGAAGCTTTCTTT. Translated: CASSVAGYTEAFF.

The chain links TRBV3-1 (or the pseudogene TRBV3-2) to TRBJ1-5, with D perhaps TRBD1 (5 bases). The V end lost 3 bases, the J end lost 4 bases, and 13 bases lay between the germline ends. The CDR3 runs to 15 residues. CDR1 is LGHDT and CDR2 is YNNKEL in the germline V gene (reference sequence). The CDR3 DNA is TGTGCCAGCAGCCATGGGGGATACATGAATCAGCCCCAGCATTTT. Translating gives CASSHGGYMNQPQHF.

CDR3 amino acids: CASSVGGQGPMNTEAFF. The CDR3 region has the DNA TGTGCCAGCAGCGTAGGTGGACAGGGGCCAATGAACACTGAAGCTTTCTTT. This sequence joins TRBV9 and TRBJ1-1; 9 bases line up with TRBD1. V lost 0 bases, J lost 0 bases, and 6 bases stayed unmatched. Germline V gene lookup returns CDR1 SGDLS and CDR2 YYNGEE. The CDR3 contains 17 residues.

The chain is built from TRBV18 and TRBJ2-2; D is tentatively TRBD1 or TRBD2 (5 bases each). The CDR3 consists of 15 residues. Trimming took off 3 bases at V and 6 bases at J, with 14 bases between the two ends. Germline-derived CDR1 and CDR2 are KGHSH and LQKENI. The CDR3, as DNA: TGTGCCAGCTCACCCGGGACGGACGGTTCCGGGGAGCTGTTTTTT. Its protein product is CASSPGTDGSGELFF.

This rearrangement joins TRBV6-5 to TRBJ2-7; 9 positions match TRBD1. Trimming took 2 bases from V and 2 from J; bases not matched to a gene: 4. The CDR3 runs to 15 residues. Germline V gives CDR1 MNHEY, CDR2 SVGAGI. CDR3 DNA: TGTGCCAGCAGTTACCCCGGACAGGGGACCTACGAGCAGTACTTC. Translated: CASSYPGQGTYEQYF.

The chain is built from TRBV18 and TRBJ1-1, with D unclear. CDR3 length: 14 residues. Germline CDR1 KGHSH, CDR2 LQKENI. Trimming took off 4 bases at V and 2 bases at J, with 11 bases between the two ends. CDR3 sequence reads: CASSRVSDNTEAFF. The CDR3 nucleotides are TGTGCCAGCTCACGGGTGAGCGACAACACTGAAGCTTTCTTT.

This chain uses TRBV7-2 with TRBJ2-5; D unclear. The CDR3 sequence is 13 residues long. CDR1 is SGHTA and CDR2 is FQGNSA in the germline V gene. V was cut by 1 base and J by 5 bases, with 8 bases left in between. The CDR3 region has the DNA TGTGCCAGCAGCTTAGATGCCGTGGAGACCCAGTACTTC. Translation gives CASSLDAVETQYF.

The gene calls are TRBV28 and TRBJ1-4; a weak D match, TRBD1 (6 bases). The CDR3 runs to 14 residues. Germline CDR1 and CDR2: MDHEN and SYDVKM. Trimming shortened V by 5 bases and J by 0 bases, and 7 bases separated the two germline ends. The CDR3 nucleotides read TGTGCCAGCAGTGCAGGGGCAACTAATGAAAAACTGTTTTTT. It translates to CASSAGATNEKLFF.

The genes are TRBV11-2 and TRBJ1-5; D remains unclear. The CDR3 consists of 13 residues. Germline lookup yields CDR1 SGHAT and CDR2 FQNNGV. V dropped 0 bases and J dropped 4 bases, with 4 bases sitting between them. The CDR3 nucleotides read TGTGCCAGCAGCTTAGAATGGAATCAGCCCCAGCATTTT. Translated: CASSLEWNQPQHF.

This chain uses TRBV5-4 with TRBJ1-1; 8 bases are shared with TRBD1. Germline V gene sequence: CDR1 SGHNT, CDR2 YYREEE (reference sequence). With 4 bases clipped from V and 5 bases from J, the junction kept 1 base outside the gene matches. The CDR3 has 12 residues. This CDR3 is CASSRTGTEAFF. The CDR3 DNA follows: TGTGCCAGCAGCCGGACAGGGACTGAAGCTTTCTTT.

The V call is TRBV7-9, the J call TRBJ1-1, with D tentatively TRBD1 (5 bases). This CDR3 region has 15 residues. CDR1 is SEHNR, CDR2 FQNEAQ, per germline (reference sequence). V lost 1 base to trimming and J lost 1 base, with 10 bases between them. The CDR3 is CASSLVEGSNTEAFF. The CDR3 DNA reads as TGTGCCAGCAGCTTAGTTGAGGGGTCGAACACTGAAGCTTTCTTT.

The V and J genes are TRBV7-2 and TRBJ2-7, with 8 nucleotides matching TRBD1. CDR1 and CDR2 (germline): SGHTA, FQGNSA. The CDR3 totals 17 residues. Germline trimming cut 2 bases from V and 2 bases from J; bases unmatched to any gene: 11. The chain's CDR3 is CASSLSRLGQAPYEQYF. The CDR3 bases are TGTGCCAGCAGCTTATCCCGCCTGGGACAGGCCCCCTACGAGCAGTACTTC.

The chain recombines TRBV9 with TRBJ1-2; D uncertain. The CDR3 covers 15 residues. Germline V gene data show CDR1 as SGDLS and CDR2 as YYNGEE. V lost 1 base and J 8 bases, leaving 18 bases between the germline ends. CDR3 bases: TGTGCCAGCAGCGTAACCGGAGATTGGTCCTTAGGCTACACCTTC. Residues: CASSVTGDWSLGYTF.

V and J are TRBV5-1 and TRBJ1-1, with D perhaps TRBD1 (5 bases). Germline loops: CDR1 SGHRS, CDR2 YFSETQ. CDR3 size: 14 residues. The V and J ends lost 4 bases and 0 bases respectively, with 10 bases between them. CDR3 loop: CASSVGTMNTEAFF. Written as DNA, the CDR3 is TGCGCCAGCAGCGTCGGGACTATGAACACTGAAGCTTTCTTT. Combining the CDR3 with reference TRBV5-1 and TRBJ1-1 gives the whole variable domain KAGVTQTPRYLIKTRGQQVTLSCSPISGHRSVSWYQQTPGQGLQFLFEYFSETQRNKGNFPGRFSGRQFSNSRSEMNVSTLELGDSALYLCASSVGTMNTEAFFGQGTRLTVV.

The chain joins TRBV7-9 to TRBJ2-1; a possible D gene is TRBD2 (6 bases). Germline V gene lookup returns CDR1 SEHNR and CDR2 FQNEAQ (reference sequence). Trimming left V 7 bases short and J 9 bases short, with 22 bases between. This CDR3 comprises 15 residues. The CDR3 DNA is TGTGCCAGCAACCCGTCAGCGGGCCACCGAGGTGAGCAGTTCTTC. Translated: CASNPSAGHRGEQFF.

This clone was seen a single time. The rearrangement links TRBV5-4 to TRBJ2-7, with 9 bases fitting TRBD1. V lost 3 bases to trimming and J lost 5 bases; unmatched junction nucleotides: 15. CDR1 and CDR2 from the germline V gene are SGHNT and YYREEE (reference sequence). CDR3 length: 17 residues. This chain's CDR3 is CASSSPGTGIKFDEQYF. Here the CDR3 DNA reads TGTGCCAGCAGCTCACCCGGGACAGGGATTAAGTTTGACGAGCAGTACTTC.

This rearrangement joins TRBV6-5 to TRBJ1-3; weak D call: TRBD1 (5 bases). This CDR3 spans 16 amino acids. The germline gives CDR1 MNHEY, CDR2 SVGAGI. The V gene lost 4 bases and the J gene lost 3 bases, with 16 bases spanning the gap. CDR3 residues: CASSSWGTRDGNTIYF. The CDR3 bases are TGTGCCAGCAGTTCCTGGGGGACCAGGGATGGAAACACCATATATTTT.

The chain is built from TRBV9 and TRBJ2-3; 11 nucleotides line up with TRBD2. The CDR3 has 15 residues. J was trimmed by 7 bases and V by 0 bases; bases with no gene match: 4. Per germline, CDR1 SGDLS and CDR2 YYNGEE. In nucleotides, the CDR3 is TGTGCCAGCAGCGTAGATAGCGGGAGGGGGAATACGCAGTATTTT. This sequence encodes CASSVDSGRGNTQYF.

This clone appeared a single time. The V and J genes are TRBV7-9 and TRBJ2-1; perhaps TRBD1 as D (5 bases). The CDR3 loop spans 15 amino acids. V lost 6 bases, J lost 8 bases, and 20 bases lay in between. In germline, CDR1 is SEHNR, CDR2 FQNEAQ (reference sequence). The CDR3 reads CASSSTRVGGYEQFF. The CDR3 nucleotides read TGTGCCAGCAGTTCTACCAGGGTTGGTGGATATGAGCAGTTCTTC.

This rearrangement joins TRBV11-3 to TRBJ2-1, with 13 bases fitting TRBD2. This CDR3 has 19 residues. Germline V CDR1 and CDR2: SGHNT, YENEEA. V was clipped by 5 bases and J by 5 bases; unmatched bases: 15. DNA of the CDR3: TGTGCCAGCAGCCCAAGGACTAGCGGGAGTCCCACTCAGAACAATGAGCAGTTCTTC. Protein: CASSPRTSGSPTQNNEQFF.

The rearrangement links TRBV28 to TRBJ2-7, with 7 bases identical to TRBD1. This CDR3 comprises 15 residues. V lost 4 bases, J lost 3 bases, and 9 bases stayed unmatched. Germline-derived CDR1 and CDR2 are MDHEN and SYDVKM. The CDR3 bases are TGTGCCAGCAGTTCAACAGGGGAAAAGGTCTACGAGCAGTACTTC. Translating it yields CASSSTGEKVYEQYF.

This clone was detected a few times. The chain employs TRBV23-1 and TRBJ1-5; no firm D call. TRBV23-1 carries the ORF label, with uncertain function. Trimming removed 0 bases at V and 10 bases at J, with 10 bases between. The CDR3 runs 13 residues. The CDR3 here is CASSQSVAPPQHF. CDR3 DNA sequence: TGCGCCAGCAGTCAATCGGTAGCTCCTCCCCAGCATTTT.

This chain links TRBV9 with TRBJ1-3, with 7 nucleotides matching TRBD1. J gave up 0 bases and V 3 bases, and 12 bases lay outside the gene matches. This CDR3 comprises 18 residues. Germline CDR1 is SGDLS and CDR2 is YYNGEE. This CDR3 is CASSGLQGRGSSGNTIYF. The CDR3 DNA is TGTGCCAGCAGCGGATTACAGGGGAGGGGAAGCTCTGGAAACACCATATATTTT.

The gene calls are TRBV7-2 and TRBJ2-7; TRBD2 aligns across 7 bases. The germline gives CDR1 SGHTA, CDR2 FQGNSA. V lost 6 bases and J lost 2; bases outside the gene matches: 7. This CDR3 comprises 14 residues. The CDR3: CASSTQAGPYEQYF. The DNA for the CDR3 is TGTGCCAGCAGTACCCAAGCGGGACCCTACGAGCAGTACTTC.

The V and J genes are TRBV27 and TRBJ2-2, with a possible D match to TRBD2 (5 bases). The germline gives CDR1 MNHEY, CDR2 SMNVEV (reference sequence). The CDR3 is 14 amino acids. Trimming removed 6 bases at V and 6 bases at J, with 14 bases between. In DNA, the CDR3 is TGTGCCAGCAGACCCCTCCGGGAAGCCGGGGAGCTGTTTTTT. Protein: CASRPLREAGELFF.

This clone was seen only a few times. V gene TRBV11-3 combines with J gene TRBJ2-1, with D tentatively TRBD2 (5 bases). The germline gives CDR1 SGHNT, CDR2 YENEEA. With 5 bases removed from V and 8 bases from J, the gap between germline ends came to 19 bases. CDR3 size: 15 residues. The CDR3 sequence is CASSREGRRLDEQFF. The CDR3 DNA follows: TGTGCCAGCAGCCGAGAAGGCCGGAGGCTGGATGAGCAGTTCTTC.

This clone was found a few times. V usage is TRBV28 and J usage is TRBJ2-7; 7 nucleotides line up with TRBD2. From germline, CDR1 is MDHEN and CDR2 SYDVKM. V gave up 6 bases and J gave up 1 base; unmatched junction bases: 3. CDR3 length: 13 amino acids. CDR3 region: CASSLAESYEQYF. The CDR3 nucleotides read TGTGCCAGCAGCCTAGCGGAGTCCTACGAGCAGTACTTC.